What follows are 21 T cell receptor beta chains derived from one specimen sequenced in a study of vaccination and CD4 T cells after COVID-19. The Oncomine TCR Beta short-read assay sequenced DNA from cultured CD4+ T cells. Scientists extracted genomic DNA from CD4+ T cells grown in culture. MiXCR was run by TCRdb on the PCR reads, yielding one entry per CDR3 protein. The sample comprises over 8,500 distinct CDR3 sequences, roughly 28% of which are singletons, and about 14% rests with the top ten. Treatment meaning: roughly 11-day PBMC culture with coronavirus spike peptide pools or control peptides (ViraFEST assay). It was before the COVID-19 pandemic (2011-2018) that the unexposed donor's CD4+ T cells were collected. These receptors' targets are unknown. The sequenced sample was CD4+ T cells from blood, cultured in vitro. Receptors originate from a human donor in good health.

The chain combines TRBV20-1 with TRBJ2-2; 9 bases map to TRBD2. The CDR3 has 17 residues. Trimming at V came to 6 bases and at J to 5 bases, leaving 16 bases not matched to a gene. Germline V gene data show CDR1 as DFQATT and CDR2 as SNEGSKA (reference sequence). CDR3 region: CSATDLLAGGDTGELFF. CDR3 in DNA: TGCAGTGCCACGGACCTACTAGCGGGCGGGGATACCGGGGAGCTGTTTTTT.

The chain is built from TRBV6-1 and TRBJ2-7, with D hard to call. CDR1 is MNHNS and CDR2 is SASEGT in the germline V gene. CDR3 length: 14 residues. Trimming pared 8 bases from V and 2 bases from J, leaving 16 bases between. The CDR3 sequence is CASLIGGGPYEQYF. The DNA for the CDR3 is TGTGCCAGCCTGATAGGCGGTGGTCCCTACGAGCAGTACTTC.

This clonotype was counted once. This chain connects TRBV5-1 to TRBJ1-1, with D hard to call. Germline CDR1 reads SGHRS; CDR2 reads YFSETQ. The V end was cut by 0 bases, the J end by 0 bases, with 9 bases between. The CDR3 extends over 15 amino acids. The chain's CDR3 is CASSLAGSMNTEAFF. Written as DNA, the CDR3 is TGCGCCAGCAGCTTGGCCGGGTCGATGAACACTGAAGCTTTCTTT.

The gene calls are TRBV19 and TRBJ1-6; TRBD1 might be the D (5 bases). CDR1 is LNHDA, CDR2 SQIVND, per germline (reference sequence). The length of the CDR3 is 15 residues. Deletions cut 6 bases from V and 0 bases from J, with 9 bases between. The CDR3 DNA sequence: TGTGCCAGTAGCCGACAGAGCTCCTATAATTCACCCCTCCACTTT. Protein sequence: CASSRQSSYNSPLHF.

This chain links TRBV4-2 with TRBJ1-2; maybe TRBD1 (6 bases). V lost 3 bases to trimming and J lost 4 bases, with 18 bases between them. This CDR3 contains 16 residues. CDR1 is LGHNA, CDR2 YNFKEQ, per germline. The CDR3: CASSHSLQGGSYGYTF. CDR3 DNA sequence: TGTGCCAGCAGCCATAGCCTACAGGGCGGTTCCTATGGCTACACCTTC.

The chain employs TRBV6-1 and TRBJ1-1; a weak D match, TRBD1 (6 bases). Trimming shortened V by 7 bases and J by 7 bases, and 16 bases separated the two germline ends. The CDR3 sequence is 13 residues long. Looked up from germline, CDR1 is MNHNS and CDR2 is SASEGT. DNA for the CDR3: TGTGCCAGCACGACTGGCCGGACAGTTGAAGCTTTCTTT. Translated, it gives CASTTGRTVEAFF.

Here the CDR3 reads CASSPTEDTEAFF. CDR3 DNA: TGTGCCAGCAGCCCCACCGAGGACACTGAAGCTTTCTTT. V and J are TRBV7-3 and TRBJ1-1; D gene uncertain. The CDR3 sequence is 13 residues long. V was trimmed by 5 bases and J by 3 bases, leaving 10 bases between them. The germline gives CDR1 SGHTA, CDR2 FQGTGA.

The gene calls are TRBV9 and TRBJ2-5, with 7 bases aligning to TRBD1. Germline V gene lookup returns CDR1 SGDLS and CDR2 YYNGEE. The CDR3 sequence is 15 residues long. The trim removed 7 bases at V and 2 bases at J, leaving 11 bases unmatched. The DNA for the CDR3 is TGTGCCAGCTCCTTCTTAGGGGGCACTCAAGAGACCCAGTACTTC. Protein sequence: CASSFLGGTQETQYF.

This clonotype occurred a few times. The CDR3 is CASSSYRSGMGAFF. Written as DNA, the CDR3 is TGTGCCAGCAGCTCATACAGGTCCGGGATGGGGGCTTTCTTT. The rearrangement joins TRBV5-8 to TRBJ1-1; D perhaps matches TRBD1 (5 bases). CDR1 is SGHTS and CDR2 is YDEGEE in the germline V gene. The V gene lost 3 bases and the J gene lost 11 bases, with 20 bases spanning the gap. The CDR3 length is 14 residues. The whole variable domain, remainder taken from reference TRBV5-8 and TRBJ1-1, is EAGVTQSPTHLIKTRGQQATLRCSPISGHTSVYWYQQALGLGLQFLLWYDEGEERNRGNFPPRFSGRQFPNYSSELNVNALELEDSALYLCASSSYRSGMGAFFGQGTRLTVV.

This clonotype is labeled as large. J is TRBJ1-1 and V is TRBV15; tentatively, D is TRBD1 (5 bases). Germline V gene sequence: CDR1 LNHNV, CDR2 YYDKDF (reference sequence). Trimming took off 3 bases at V and 4 bases at J, with 12 bases between the two ends. The CDR3 spans 14 residues. The CDR3 DNA follows: TGTGCCACCAGCAGGACGAAGGGGATCACTGAAGCTTTCTTT. This translates into CATSRTKGITEAFF.

CDR3 sequence (DNA): TGTGCCAGTAGTATTCTACAGGGGGCCGACAAACTGTTTTTT. It translates to CASSILQGADKLFF. The V call is TRBV19, the J call TRBJ1-4; 9 bases fit TRBD1. There are 14 residues in the CDR3. V shed 3 bases, J shed 11 bases, and the junction held 7 bases outside the gene matches. From germline, CDR1 is LNHDA and CDR2 SQIVND (reference sequence). Variable domain in full (rest from reference TRBV19 and TRBJ1-4): DGGITQSPKYLFRKEGQNVTLSCEQNLNHDAMYWYRQDPGQGLRLIYYSQIVNDFQKGDIAEGYSVSREKKESFPLTVTSAQKNPTAFYLCASSILQGADKLFFGSGTQLSVL.

This clonotype was observed a handful of times. The chain combines TRBV6-2 or TRBV6-3 with TRBJ1-2; D remains ambiguous. Trimming left V 0 bases short and J 7 bases short, with 12 bases between. The CDR3 contains 14 residues. From germline, CDR1 is MNHEY and CDR2 SVGEGT. CDR3 nucleotides: TGTGCCAGCAGTTACTCGATCCGGTTGGGTGGCTACACCTTC. It is translated as CASSYSIRLGGYTF.

This clonotype is medium-sized within its sample. The rearrangement links TRBV10-3 to TRBJ1-5; maybe TRBD1 (6 bases). Trimming left V 0 bases short and J 0 bases short, with 12 bases between. CDR1 and CDR2 from the germline V gene are ENHRY and SYGVKD. This CDR3 has 17 residues. The CDR3 reads CAISESLGATSNQPQHF. CDR3 nucleotide sequence: TGTGCCATCAGTGAGTCGCTGGGGGCGACTAGCAATCAGCCCCAGCATTTT.

The rearrangement links TRBV28 to TRBJ2-7, with D possibly being TRBD1 or TRBD2 (6 bases each). The V gene lost 4 bases and the J gene lost 7 bases, with 17 bases spanning the gap. This CDR3 region has 14 residues. Per the germline V gene, CDR1 is MDHEN and CDR2 is SYDVKM. This CDR3 reads CASSSIGGGQEQYF. The CDR3 DNA reads as TGTGCCAGCAGTTCTATAGGAGGGGGGCAGGAGCAGTACTTC.

The DNA of the CDR3 is TGTGCCAGTACCAATCCTTCACGGTGCTTAGTCCTTGCCGGGGAGCTGTTTTTT. This translates into CASTNPSRCLVLAGELFF. V usage is TRBV21-1 and J usage is TRBJ2-2; TRBD2, the D gene given by the table, was not confirmed from the DNA. TRBV21-1 is listed as a pseudogene. This CDR3 has 18 amino acids.

The V gene is TRBV27, the J gene TRBJ1-1, with D perhaps TRBD1 (6 bases). The germline gives CDR1 MNHEY, CDR2 SMNVEV (reference sequence). The CDR3 runs to 14 residues. V was trimmed by 6 bases and J by 4 bases, leaving 15 bases between them. CDR3 sequence: CASSYKGGVTEAFF. The DNA of the CDR3 is TGTGCCAGCAGCTACAAGGGGGGAGTCACTGAAGCTTTCTTT.

This clonotype showed up just a few times. The chain employs TRBV5-1 and TRBJ1-2; D is uncertain. Trimming pared 0 bases from V and 2 bases from J, leaving 8 bases between. The germline V gene encodes CDR1 SGHRS and CDR2 YFSETQ. CDR3 size: 14 residues. The CDR3 DNA follows: TGCGCCAGCAGCTTGGCCATCGGGAACTATGGCTACACCTTC. The encoded protein is CASSLAIGNYGYTF.

J is TRBJ2-2 and V is TRBV11-3, with D perhaps matching TRBD1 (7 bases). Trimming took off 5 bases at V and 7 bases at J, with 14 bases between the two ends. The CDR3 totals 14 residues. Germline lookup yields CDR1 SGHNT and CDR2 YENEEA. In DNA form, the CDR3 reads TGTGCCAGCAGCCATCAGGGGGGATACGGGGAGCTGTTTTTT. Protein product: CASSHQGGYGELFF.

The rearrangement links TRBV7-2 to TRBJ2-3; D is unclear. In germline, CDR1 is SGHTA, CDR2 FQGNSA. Between the trimmed V and J ends, which lost 5 bases and 5 bases, there was a span of 8 bases. This CDR3 is 12 amino acids long. The CDR3 DNA follows: TGTGCCAGCAGCCCCCAATTAGATACGCAGTATTTT. Protein product: CASSPQLDTQYF.

The V call is TRBV7-8, the J call TRBJ1-6; D not resolved. V lost 2 bases, J lost 8 bases, and 4 bases lay in between. The CDR3 loop spans 12 amino acids. CDR1 is SGHVS and CDR2 is FQNEAQ in the germline V gene. The CDR3, as DNA: TGTGCCAGCAGCTTAAGCGATTCACCCCTCCACTTT. Translating gives CASSLSDSPLHF. Full variable domain (rest looked up from reference TRBV7-8 and TRBJ1-6): GAGVSQSPRYKVAKRGQDVALRCDPISGHVSLFWYQQALGQGPEFLTYFQNEAQLDKSGLPSDRFFAERPEGSVSTLKIQRTQQEDSAVYLCASSLSDSPLHFGNGTRLTVT.

The chain is built from TRBV4-3 and TRBJ2-6; D gene uncertain. Trimming removed 0 bases from V and 0 bases from J, with 15 bases in between. The CDR3 consists of 19 residues. Germline CDR1 LGHNA, CDR2 YSLEER. The CDR3: CASSQDVSGRSSGANVLTF. The CDR3 nucleotides read TGCGCCAGCAGCCAAGACGTATCAGGACGGTCCTCTGGGGCCAACGTCCTGACTTTC.